This is a list of T cell receptor beta chains from one sample in a study of shared clonotypes between healthy human individuals. Profiling relied on immunoSEQ multiplex PCR, and the TCRdb table lists in-frame clones only, not all of them. The table records 950,000 to 1,100,000 clones, under 80% of them present only once. Sequencing used memory CD4+ T cells sorted from blood. The receptors shown here come from a young man in good health. CDR3s include the opening cysteine and the closing phenylalanine or tryptophan. A D gene is named only where the DNA matches it firmly. The listing skips clone size in some rows; elsewhere it reads once, few, many or a size class.

d_call: NA
v_call: TRBV10-3
clone_size: NA
j_call: TRBJ2-7
cdr3_nt: TGTGCCATCAGTGGGGACGGTTACGAGCAGTACTTC
cdr3_aa: CAISGDGYEQYF

d_call: NA
v_call: TRBV27
clone_size: NA
j_call: TRBJ1-1
cdr3_nt: TGTGCCAGCAGTTTTCCTTGGTCGGGTACTGAAGCTTTCTTT
cdr3_aa: CASSFPWSGTEAFF

d_call: NA
v_call: TRBV9
clone_size: NA
j_call: TRBJ2-4
cdr3_nt: TGTGCCAGCAGCGCCAATATGGGGGGAACCAAAAACATTCAGTACTTC
cdr3_aa: CASSANMGGTKNIQYF

d_call: TRBD1
v_call: TRBV29-1
clone_size: few
j_call: TRBJ1-1
cdr3_nt: TGCAGCGTTTCTTCGGACAGGGCGAACACTGAAGCTTTCTTT
cdr3_aa: CSVSSDRANTEAFF

d_call: TRBD1
v_call: TRBV6-1
clone_size: NA
j_call: TRBJ2-5
cdr3_nt: TGTGCCAGCAGCGGGACAGGATTAGGGGAGACCCAGTACTTC
cdr3_aa: CASSGTGLGETQYF

d_call: NA
v_call: TRBV10-3
clone_size: NA
j_call: TRBJ2-1
cdr3_nt: TGTGCCATCAGTCCCGACCGGAGCAATGAGCAGTTCTTC
cdr3_aa: CAISPDRSNEQFF

d_call: TRBD1
v_call: TRBV2
clone_size: few
j_call: TRBJ1-5
cdr3_nt: TGTGCCACCCACCCAGGGGGATCTAGCAATCAGCCCCAGCATTTT
cdr3_aa: CATHPGGSSNQPQHF

d_call: NA
v_call: TRBV28
clone_size: NA
j_call: TRBJ2-4
cdr3_nt: TGTGCCAGCAGTTTCGGGGACTTAGGGGGCATTCAGTACTTC
cdr3_aa: CASSFGDLGGIQYF

d_call: TRBD1
v_call: TRBV5-1
clone_size: once
j_call: TRBJ2-5
cdr3_nt: TGCGCCAGCAGCCAAGGGACAGGGGGCTTTGAGACCCAGTACTTC
cdr3_aa: CASSQGTGGFETQYF

d_call: TRBD2
v_call: TRBV10-1
clone_size: NA
j_call: TRBJ2-5
cdr3_nt: TGCGCCAGCACCCAGACTAGCGGGAGGGGAAAGACCCAGTACTTC
cdr3_aa: CASTQTSGRGKTQYF

d_call: TRBD1
v_call: TRBV5-1
clone_size: once
j_call: TRBJ1-2
cdr3_nt: TGCGCCAGCAGCTTGGACAGGGGAGCCTATGGCTACACCTTC
cdr3_aa: CASSLDRGAYGYTF

d_call: TRBD2
v_call: TRBV30
clone_size: NA
j_call: TRBJ2-1
cdr3_nt: TGTGCCTGGAGTACGACTAGCGGGGGGGCAAATGAGCAGTTCTTC
cdr3_aa: CAWSTTSGGANEQFF

d_call: NA
v_call: TRBV30
clone_size: NA
j_call: TRBJ2-1
cdr3_nt: TGTGCCTGGAGTGTAGAGGGGCGGGAGCAGTTCTTC
cdr3_aa: CAWSVEGREQFF

d_call: NA
v_call: TRBV5-8
clone_size: NA
j_call: TRBJ2-2
cdr3_nt: TGTGCCAGCAGCCTATGGACCGGGGAGCTGTTTTTT
cdr3_aa: CASSLWTGELFF

d_call: NA
v_call: TRBV7-2
clone_size: NA
j_call: TRBJ2-7
cdr3_nt: TGTGCCAGCAGCTACGGGGACACTAACTACGAGCAGTACTTC
cdr3_aa: CASSYGDTNYEQYF

d_call: NA
v_call: TRBV11-1
clone_size: NA
j_call: TRBJ2-3
cdr3_nt: TGTGCCAGCAGCTTGCATGGGGGAGCGGGCACAGATACGCAGTATTTT
cdr3_aa: CASSLHGGAGTDTQYF

d_call: TRBD1
v_call: TRBV7-6
clone_size: NA
j_call: TRBJ2-5
cdr3_nt: TGTGCCAGCAGCTTAGCCACAGGGGGCGAGACCCAGTACTTC
cdr3_aa: CASSLATGGETQYF

d_call: NA
v_call: TRBV6-5
clone_size: few
j_call: TRBJ1-4
cdr3_nt: TGTGCCAGCAGAAGGGGTGAAAAACTGTTTTTT
cdr3_aa: CASRRGEKLFF

d_call: NA
v_call: TRBV18
clone_size: NA
j_call: TRBJ1-2
cdr3_nt: TGTGCCAGCTCAGTCCGCAACTATGGCTACACCTTC
cdr3_aa: CASSVRNYGYTF

d_call: TRBD2
v_call: TRBV7-9
clone_size: NA
j_call: TRBJ2-5
cdr3_nt: TGTGCCAGCAGCTTCACGGTCCCTAGCGGGGTCCAAGAGACCCAGTACTTC
cdr3_aa: CASSFTVPSGVQETQYF

d_call: NA
v_call: TRBV7-3
clone_size: once
j_call: TRBJ1-1
cdr3_nt: TGTGCCAGCAGCCCGGGACTGCTGAACACTGAAGCTTTCTTT
cdr3_aa: CASSPGLLNTEAFF

d_call: TRBD1
v_call: TRBV11-2
clone_size: few
j_call: TRBJ1-6
cdr3_nt: TGTGCCAGCAGCGAACAGGGGAGAGGGAATTCACCCCTCCACTTT
cdr3_aa: CASSEQGRGNSPLHF

d_call: NA
v_call: TRBV4-3
clone_size: few
j_call: TRBJ2-1
cdr3_nt: TGCGCCAGCAGCCAAGTCCGAGCGGGTGACAATGAGCAGTTCTTC
cdr3_aa: CASSQVRAGDNEQFF

d_call: NA
v_call: TRBV5-4
clone_size: NA
j_call: TRBJ2-3
cdr3_nt: TGTGCCAGCAGCCCCGATCCCACAGATACGCAGTATTTT
cdr3_aa: CASSPDPTDTQYF

d_call: NA
v_call: TRBV30
clone_size: few
j_call: TRBJ2-3
cdr3_nt: TGTGCCTGGAGTGCGTCTGCCAGGGCAGATACGCAGTATTTT
cdr3_aa: CAWSASARADTQYF

d_call: TRBD1
v_call: TRBV11-2
clone_size: NA
j_call: TRBJ1-6
cdr3_nt: TGTGCCAGCAGCGATCAGGGGGCCTATTCACCCCTCCACTTT
cdr3_aa: CASSDQGAYSPLHF

d_call: TRBD2
v_call: TRBV7-8
clone_size: NA
j_call: TRBJ2-6
cdr3_nt: TGTGCCAGCAGCCTCCTAGCGGGTTCCCATTCTGGGGCCAACGTCCTGACTTTC
cdr3_aa: CASSLLAGSHSGANVLTF